This paragraph covers one T cell receptor beta chain sequence. The target of this receptor is not known. Base quality data are lacking; no much larger clone is found one base away. Receptor libraries were prepared by the immunoSEQ multiplex PCR assay. For the multiplex PCR, a mixture combining 60 forward primers for TCR Vbeta segments and 13 reverse primers for TCR Jbeta segments was used. Amplification of the CDR3 region of rearranged TCR beta genes was performed with a multiplex PCR assay on genomic DNA. On the Illumina HiSeq System, the amplified TCR beta libraries were sequenced as 87-base-pair reads. Under the source paper's analysis protocol: Across the roughly 670 repertoires, a later analysis counted 80 million or so unique TCR beta chains, some 11 million of which were shared by at least two donors. Raw reads were error-corrected and collapsed into unique sequences by a nearest-neighbor algorithm in which closely related sequences were merged to remove PCR and sequencing errors. CDR3 sequences were aligned to IMGT reference sequences to assign V, D and J gene segments. For a sequence to be retained, at least a six-nucleotide match to both a V gene segment and a J gene segment was required. Rearrangements were called productive when the CDR3 lacked stop codons and stayed in frame with V and J; all others were non-productive. CDR3 was defined by IMGT convention, running from the second conserved V-encoded cysteine to the conserved J-encoded phenylalanine. The earlier analysis of 500 to 750 of the donors excluded any sequence lacking an unambiguous match to a single V gene segment. In an earlier analysis of a few hundred of the donors, V segments were called functional above 56.7% productive rearrangements and were called segregating when the between-donor standard deviation exceeded 5%. To diagnose cytomegalovirus status from the catalog of TCR beta chain sequences, a statistical classification framework was built. In a later analysis, TCR nucleotide sequences were compared against IMGT/GENE-DB human TR gene sequences so that V and J genes could be assigned. A later analysis assigned CDR3 sequences and most-parsimonious VDJ recombination scenarios with the TCRdist pipeline. A later analysis defined each TCR beta chain by its CDR3 amino acid sequence plus V-gene family, and excluded reads lacking a unique V-gene family. A later analysis removed over 500 highly shared, low-generation-probability nucleotide sequences to deal with suspected cross-contamination and a sequencing artifact. A later analysis calculated a clonal expansion index for each public chain from normalized within-repertoire ranks of inferred template counts. Generation probabilities in a later analysis came from a VDJ recombination model fitted to out-of-frame rearrangements, and those results were checked against IGoR. In a later analysis, TCR-TCR, TCR-HLA and TCR-CMV co-occurrence was scored with hypergeometric tests, and a repertoire-size bias correction was applied to TCR pairs. In a later analysis, false discovery rates were estimated by permuting HLA or CMV assignments 20 times. In a later analysis, co-occurring TCRs were grouped with DBSCAN, and TCRdist sequence similarity was added when clustering was performed within HLA-allele-positive subsets. For co-occurrence clustering, repertoires with fewer than 30,000 or more than 120,000 public chains were excluded, along with a handful of repertoires with anomalous nucleotide sharing. Imported from immuneACCESS, the table was reduced by TCRdb to in-frame sequences with V and J called. These copies leave out some clones; in studies compared against another copy, an unresolved V gene accounts for under half, and the cause of the remainder is not known. That table is the source of V, J and clone size, and D and trimming were worked out from the DNA. The sample table shows approximately 150,000 clones, and roughly 84% are seen once. Around 2.5% of the sample rests with the top ten.

The cohort was made up of hundreds of healthy bone marrow donors. At the time of sampling, all cohort members were nominally healthy, though unrecorded immune exposures were likely present. The donor tested CMV seropositive and was one of the 289 seropositive cohort members. Each donor provided a peripheral blood sample, and peripheral blood mononuclear cells were used for TCR beta sequencing. The Qiagen DNeasy Blood Extraction Kit was used to extract genomic DNA from the blood cell samples. The germline V gene specifies SGHVS as CDR1 and FQNEAQ as CDR2. There are 11 amino acids in the CDR3, from cysteine to phenylalanine inclusive. The entry retains the CDR3 DNA only, 33 bases that are in frame from base 1. V and J are truncated by 6 bases and 6 bases respectively, leaving an intervening sequence of 9 bases. This record belongs to a study of cytomegalovirus exposure and HLA in healthy donors (TCRdb year 2017). Regarding the research as a whole: An earlier analysis of 587 of the donors reported approximately 260 Gb of sequence data and 117 million unique TCR beta sequences obtained from about 170 million T cells. Roughly 300 gigabases of sequencing data and 70 million to 100 million unique TCR sequences made up an early release that covered nearly 650 HLA-typed donors. Four or five DR-DQ haplotypes were handled as single units for association and clustering because linkage in the cohort was strong. To study patterns of TCR occurrence, a later analysis re-analyzed previously published TCR beta repertoires from 666 donors and added high-resolution HLA genotyping. HLA typing covered class I and class II loci at four-digit resolution. Using immunosequencing, the study profiled T cell repertoires from fewer than 700 subjects and related those repertoires to cytomegalovirus serostatus. Among 300 to 500 genotyped donors of the cohort, an average of approximately 240,000 unique TCR beta nucleotide sequences was sequenced per donor, of which 15% to 20% were non-productive. To predict cytomegalovirus infection status, the study combined high-throughput TCR immunosequencing, statistical association of individual TCRs with disease status, and machine learning. All discovery cohort repertoires had been generated on a single sequencing platform. Alongside the repertoire data, information on donor age, sex, ethnicity and CMV serostatus was compiled. The study was designed to test whether signatures of past pathogen exposure could be identified by cataloging public T cell receptors. A later genetic analysis used genome-wide SNP genotypes for about three fifths of the 666 donors, treating that subset as a discovery cohort. To decide whether each TCR beta V gene segment behaved as functional or pseudogenic, an earlier analysis of several hundred of the donors relied on high-throughput TCR beta sequencing. The genetic ancestry cluster associated with self-reported Caucasian donors included roughly four fifths of the approximately 430 genotyped donors. Besides the first cohort of 666 subjects, a separate validation cohort made up of 90 to 150 different subjects was used. Rather than drawing on any new phenotypic data, the later analysis identified candidate immune exposures from TCR beta sequences and the way those sequences occurred across donors. Typing coverage differed by locus: A, B, C, DRB1 and DQB1 were typed in about 620-630 donors, DQA1 in 500 to 550, DPA1 in 600 to 610, and DPB1 in about 450.

Overall study results and their limits: In a later analysis, TCR association rates were found to vary across HLA loci, with the most associated TCRs seen for DRB1 alleles and the fewest for HLA-C alleles. The sequencing pipeline was judged likely to have produced a cluster of highly shared sequence variants as a technical artifact. Because counts were too low, fewer than 20 rarely observed V segments, including chromosome 9 orphons, were excluded from the earlier analysis of around 640 of the donors. While some public TCRs were present in many individuals, most TCR sequences turned up only very rarely across donors. Broadly in line with IMGT annotations, most TCR beta V segments showed up in productive rearrangements about 87% or about 30% of the time in an earlier analysis of 450 to 750 of the donors. A further reported finding was that TCR beta sequences accurately predicted the HLA-A and HLA-B alleles for most subjects in the first cohort. In a later genetic analysis, a missense DCLRE1C variant was associated with V-gene and J-gene trimming of TCR beta chains, and the association was replicated in an independent cohort. Compared with equally common non-associated chains, HLA-associated TCR beta chains in a later analysis were more clonally expanded and had lower generation probabilities. In both the original and validation cohorts, the classifier was reported to diagnose cytomegalovirus status with high specificity and sensitivity. Because HLA typing was unavailable for some donors at each locus, only the typed subset was used in association tests. This cohort had only TCR beta chains sequenced, and the lack of alpha or paired-chain data limited which features could be detected. The study gave a list of 150 to 200 TCR beta chains associated with cytomegalovirus. According to a later genetic analysis, donors in an Asian-associated ancestry cluster had fewer N-insertions in productive TCRs than the approximately 650-donor mean. In vitro tests confirmed that a few of the cytomegalovirus-associated TCR beta chains recognize cytomegalovirus antigens. According to the authors, the approach could potentially be generalized to other disease states and immunological phenotypes. Sequencing depth was assumed to be roughly uniform across donors in the presence/absence analyses, though that assumption may not hold. Most CMV-associated TCR beta chains appeared to be HLA-restricted in a later analysis, and the HLA associations seemed to be driven largely by CMV exposure. Assigning TCR associations to individual alleles was difficult when HLA alleles, especially DR and DQ, strongly co-occurred. In a later analysis, several top co-occurrence clusters were reported to appear linked to parvovirus B19, influenza, CMV and Epstein-Barr virus. Immune exposure information for the cohort was limited to CMV serostatus. Because the 87-base-pair reads could not distinguish some IMGT-functional V segments, including TRBV6-2 and TRBV6-3, those segments were excluded. In a later analysis, around 15,000 TCR beta sequences were associated with specific HLA alleles at a false discovery rate of 0.05. Linkage disequilibrium might explain the correlated functional status among segregating V segments, but an unknown experimental factor could not be excluded.

The sequencing sample was made of PBMCs. This receptor was taken from a man aged 25-45 years in good health and CMV-seropositive. Here the chain combines TRBV7-8 and TRBJ2-7; no D gene can be assigned with confidence. The CDR3 has the sequence CASSSPPEQYF. The DNA reads as follows: TGTGCCAGCAGTTCTCCCCCCGAGCAGTACTTC.